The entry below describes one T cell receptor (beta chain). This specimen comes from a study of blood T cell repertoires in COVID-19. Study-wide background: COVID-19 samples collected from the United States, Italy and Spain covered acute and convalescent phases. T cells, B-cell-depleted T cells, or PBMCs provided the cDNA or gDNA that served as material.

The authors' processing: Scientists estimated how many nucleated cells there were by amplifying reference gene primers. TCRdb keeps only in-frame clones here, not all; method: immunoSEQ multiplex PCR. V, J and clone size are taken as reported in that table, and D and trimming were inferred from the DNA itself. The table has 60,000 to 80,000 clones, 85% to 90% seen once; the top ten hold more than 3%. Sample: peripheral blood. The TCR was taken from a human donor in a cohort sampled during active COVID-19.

The DNA of the CDR3 is TGTGCCAGCAGTTTACAGGGGCTGGATGGCTACACCTTC. Translated: CASSLQGLDGYTF. The chain combines TRBV7-2 with TRBJ1-2, with TRBD1 matching over 7 bases. The CDR3 spans 13 residues. Trimming took 6 bases from V and 6 from J; bases not matched to a gene: 7. Looked up from germline, CDR1 is SGHTA and CDR2 is FQGNSA. Variable domain in full (rest from reference TRBV7-2 and TRBJ1-2): GAGVSQSPSNKVTEKGKDVELRCDPISGHTALYWYRQSLGQGLEFLIYFQGNSAPDKSGLPSDRFSAERTGGSVSTLTIQRTQQEDSAVYLCASSLQGLDGYTFGSGTRLTVV.